These T cell receptor beta chains were read from a single sample in a study of blood T cell repertoires in COVID-19. The assay was immunoSEQ multiplex PCR, and TCRdb's table has in-frame clones only and misses some. The sample has 96,000 or so clones, around nine tenths seen once. Sequencing was carried out using peripheral blood. The source is a woman older than 75 with acute or convalescent COVID-19. The CDR3 runs from the conserved cysteine through the conserved F or W. The D gene is left open where the match is weak. Clone size, where shown, is once, few, many, or a class for clones that have expanded.

.,TRBJ2-6,once,TRBV28,TGTGCCAGCAGTACCCATTTGGGGGCGCGTGGGGCCAACGTCCTGACTTTC,CASSTHLGARGANVLTF
TRBD1,TRBJ1-2,few,TRBV5-5,TGTGCCAGCAGCTGGGACAGCTATGGCTACACCTTC,CASSWDSYGYTF
TRBD1,TRBJ2-5,.,TRBV19,TGTGCCAGTAGTCCAGGGACAGGAGCCCGTTCGGAGACCCAGTACTTC,CASSPGTGARSETQYF
TRBD1,TRBJ1-1,.,TRBV5-1,TGCGCCAGCAGCTTAGGGACAGGAGTCACTGAAGCTTTCTTT,CASSLGTGVTEAFF
TRBD1,TRBJ1-3,.,TRBV7-3,TGTGCCAGCAGCTTCGGACAGGGAGGCGGAAACACCATATATTTT,CASSFGQGGGNTIYF
.,TRBJ1-5,.,TRBV7-2,TGTGCCAGCAGTCCCGGCGCGGGGAGGGGTAGCAATCAGCCCCAGCATTTT,CASSPGAGRGSNQPQHF
.,TRBJ2-1,once,TRBV15,TGTGCCACCAGCGATCGCGGGGCGTCAGGTAATGAGCAGTTCTTC,CATSDRGASGNEQFF
TRBD2,TRBJ2-2,.,TRBV10-3,TGTGCCATCAGTGAGGTGGCGGGAGATACCGGGGAGCTGTTTTTT,CAISEVAGDTGELFF
TRBD1,TRBJ1-1,.,TRBV30,TGTGCCGGGATGACCGCCGGGACAGGGTACACTGAAGCTTTCTTT,CAGMTAGTGYTEAFF
TRBD1,TRBJ1-4,.,TRBV18,TGTGCCAGCTCACCGCCGGGACAGGGTCCAGAAAAACTGTTTTTT,CASSPPGQGPEKLFF